Listed below are T cell receptor beta chains from one sample, sequenced in a study of cytomegalovirus exposure and HLA in healthy donors. Clones were sequenced by immunoSEQ multiplex PCR, and TCRdb holds only the in-frame ones, with some missing. In total, the table holds roughly 80,000 clones. Source material: PBMCs. The receptors were sampled from a girl under 18 in good health and CMV-seropositive. Each CDR3 is given with its conserved first and last residue. A D gene is named only where the DNA matches it firmly.

v_call	j_call	d_call	cdr3_aa	cdr3_nt
TRBV4-1	TRBJ1-4	NA	CASSHENEKLFF	TGCGCCAGCAGCCACGAGAATGAAAAACTGTTTTTT
TRBV18	TRBJ1-1	NA	CASAPSRANMNTEAFF	TGTGCCAGCGCACCGTCCAGGGCAAACATGAACACTGAAGCTTTCTTT
TRBV27	TRBJ1-1	NA	CATRVGGNTEAFF	TGTGCCACCCGGGTGGGTGGGAACACTGAAGCTTTCTTT
TRBV4-1	TRBJ2-7	NA	CASSQVEQRNSYEQYF	TGCGCCAGCAGCCAAGTGGAGCAGCGGAACTCCTACGAGCAGTACTTC
TRBV27	TRBJ1-1	TRBD1	CASSPLPGQGAFF	TGTGCCAGCAGTCCTCTACCGGGACAGGGAGCTTTCTTT
TRBV9	TRBJ1-6	NA	CASSVAPGNSPLHF	TGTGCCAGCAGCGTAGCCCCGGGGAATTCACCCCTCCACTTT
TRBV7-9	TRBJ2-3	TRBD2	CASSGGLAGRITDTQYF	TGTGCCAGCAGCGGAGGACTAGCGGGGAGAATCACAGATACGCAGTATTTT
TRBV19	TRBJ2-7	NA	CASSGDFYEQYF	TGTGCCAGTAGTGGAGACTTTTACGAGCAGTACTTC
TRBV10-3	TRBJ2-3	TRBD2	CAISDSSGGDSTDTQYF	TGTGCCATCAGTGACTCTAGCGGGGGCGATAGCACAGATACGCAGTATTTT
TRBV7-2	TRBJ1-4	NA	CASSLVPGATNEKLFF	TGTGCCAGCAGCTTAGTTCCCGGAGCAACTAATGAAAAACTGTTTTTT
TRBV5-1	TRBJ1-5	NA	CASSLDGGNQPQHF	TGCGCCAGCAGCTTGGATGGGGGGAATCAGCCCCAGCATTTT
TRBV5-1	TRBJ2-7	TRBD1	CASRSAGTEYEQYF	TGCGCCAGCAGGTCCGCCGGGACAGAGTACGAGCAGTACTTC
TRBV10-2	TRBJ2-7	NA	CASSDVGAGYYEQYF	TGCGCCAGCAGTGATGTGGGGGCTGGATACTACGAGCAGTACTTC
TRBV9	TRBJ1-2	NA	CGTISGPAGGYTF	TGTGGCACAATAAGCGGGCCAGCGGGTGGCTACACCTTC
TRBV5-1	TRBJ2-1	NA	CASGERTEDNEQFF	TGCGCCAGCGGTGAGCGGACAGAAGACAATGAGCAGTTCTTC
TRBV28	TRBJ1-5	NA	CASSFIRAGWPQHF	TGTGCCAGCAGTTTTATCAGGGCGGGGTGGCCCCAGCATTTT
TRBV10-3	TRBJ2-7	NA	CAIKDSAYEQYF	TGTGCCATCAAGGACAGCGCCTACGAGCAGTACTTC
TRBV6-1	TRBJ2-1	TRBD1	CASSPRQGMNNEQFF	TGTGCCAGCAGTCCCCGACAGGGGATGAACAATGAGCAGTTCTTC
TRBV9	TRBJ1-4	NA	CASSVTPQTDEKLFF	TGTGCCAGCAGCGTAACCCCTCAGACTGATGAAAAACTGTTTTTT
TRBV4-3	TRBJ1-1	NA	CASSQDGANTEAFF	TGCGCCAGCAGCCAAGATGGGGCGAACACTGAAGCTTTCTTT
TRBV5-6	TRBJ2-7	NA	CASNREGSSYEQYF	TGTGCCAGCAACAGGGAGGGCAGCTCCTACGAGCAGTACTTC
TRBV13	TRBJ2-3	TRBD1	CASSWGQLTDTQYF	TGTGCCAGCAGCTGGGGACAGCTCACAGATACGCAGTATTTT
TRBV7-9	TRBJ1-2	NA	CASSLGGAYGYTF	TGTGCCAGCAGCTTAGGTGGGGCTTATGGCTACACCTTC
TRBV19	TRBJ2-1	TRBD2	CASSETLAGATSYNEQFF	TGTGCCAGTAGCGAAACACTAGCGGGGGCTACATCCTACAATGAGCAGTTCTTC
TRBV6-6	TRBJ1-1	NA	CASSYPWGGEGEAFF	TGTGCCAGCAGTTACCCTTGGGGAGGGGAGGGTGAAGCTTTCTTT
TRBV29-1	TRBJ2-2	NA	CSVLRNTGELFF	TGCAGCGTCCTCCGGAACACCGGGGAGCTGTTTTTT
TRBV11-3	TRBJ2-5	NA	CASSLSEGQETQYF	TGTGCCAGCAGCTTATCCGAGGGACAAGAGACCCAGTACTTC
TRBV30	TRBJ1-6	TRBD1	CAWEGTGTSPLHF	TGTGCCTGGGAGGGGACAGGGACTTCACCCCTACACTTT
TRBV6-5	TRBJ2-7	TRBD1	CASSFRDRDYEQYF	TGTGCCAGCAGTTTCCGGGACAGGGACTACGAGCAGTACTTC
TRBV11-2	TRBJ2-5	NA	CASSPRLDQETQYF	TGTGCCAGCAGCCCACGACTAGACCAAGAGACCCAGTACTTC
TRBV7-2	TRBJ2-5	TRBD1	CASSSGQGRGRETQYF	TGTGCCAGCAGCTCCGGACAGGGGCGTGGGAGAGAGACCCAGTACTTC